The T cell receptor (beta chain) under discussion was sequenced for a study of blood T cells in healthy people across ages. Combining a sample-barcoded 5' primer with a J-beta primer mix, a second PCR ran for roughly 7 to 12 cycles. Template switching added a 12-random-nucleotide identifier to every cDNA molecule. TCRdb passed the 5' RACE reads through MiXCR, listing each CDR3 protein once. The table records around 1.5 million distinct CDR3 sequences, almost 60% of them present only once. This CDR3 has 18 amino acids. As concerns this clonotype: This may stem from a read error, because a much larger clone lies one nucleotide away.

The sequenced material came from blood. The sequence came from a young man in good health. The rearrangement links TRBV21-1 to TRBJ1-2. TRBV21-1 is listed as a pseudogene. The CDR3 bases are TGTGCCAGCAGCAATATCCGACCAACAGATCCTCCCCGGCATGGCTACACCTTC. It codes for CASSNIRPTDPPRHGYTF.